Listed here are 27 T cell receptor beta chains from one sample, sequenced in a study of blood T cells in healthy people across ages. The use of a sample-barcoded 5' primer and a J-beta primer mix characterized a second PCR of roughly 7 to 12 cycles. Each CDR3 protein is one row after TCRdb ran MiXCR on the 5' RACE reads. The sample has around 1.5 million distinct CDR3 sequences; about 43% are singletons. Sequencing input: blood. These TCRs come from a woman aged 18-29 years in good health.

This clonotype was observed a few times. The V call is TRBV29-1, the J call TRBJ1-2, with D uncertain. Trimming cost V 5 bases and J 8 bases, with 9 bases left between them. Germline V gene sequence: CDR1 SQVTM, CDR2 ANQGSEA. This CDR3 spans 10 amino acids. CDR3: CSVHSTGYTF. Here the CDR3 DNA reads TGCAGCGTTCATAGTACGGGCTACACCTTC.

The chain carries TRBV2 and TRBJ2-1; D not resolved. From germline, CDR1 is SNHLY and CDR2 FYNNEI. V lost 5 bases and J lost 7, with 12 bases in between. The CDR3 sequence is 13 residues long. CDR3: CASSWNKENEQFF. Written as DNA, the CDR3 is TGTGCCAGCAGTTGGAACAAGGAGAATGAGCAGTTCTTC.

The rearrangement joins TRBV5-1 to TRBJ2-1; 8 nucleotides line up with TRBD2. The DNA end is a closer match to TRBJ2-7, so the J assignment may be wrong. Germline values: CDR1 SGHRS, CDR2 YFSETQ. The CDR3 contains 15 residues. CDR3 sequence reads: CASSLLAERYNEQYF. The CDR3 DNA is TGCGCCAGCAGTCTACTAGCGGAAAGATACAATGAGCAGTACTTC.

This clonotype was recorded only once. The chain has TRBV4-2 and TRBJ1-3; 8 bases fit TRBD1. V dropped 4 bases and J dropped 0; count of bases not matched to a gene: 8. This CDR3 has 17 residues. The germline CDR1 and CDR2 sequences are LGHNA and YNFKEQ. CDR3 sequence (DNA): TGTGCCAGCAGCCCAGGTGACAGGGGCAACTCTGGAAACACCATATATTTT. Its translation is CASSPGDRGNSGNTIYF.

V gene TRBV3-1 combines with J gene TRBJ2-3, with TRBD2 matching 10 bases. The V and J ends lost 2 bases and 5 bases, in that order; junction bases with no gene match: 7. The CDR3 covers 16 residues. The germline gives CDR1 LGHDT, CDR2 YNNKEL (reference sequence). The CDR3 DNA reads TGTGCCAGCAGCCAACAACTAGCGGGATTCGGAGATACGCAGTATTTT. Encoded protein: CASSQQLAGFGDTQYF.

The chain couples TRBV20-1 to TRBJ1-1, with TRBD1 matching over 7 bases. Germline CDR1 reads DFQATT; CDR2 reads SNEGSKA (reference sequence). Trimming removed 0 bases from V and 3 bases from J; junction bases left unmatched: 7. CDR3 size: 15 residues. The DNA of the CDR3 is TGCAGTGCTAGAGAGAACCAAGGGGGCTACACTGAAGCTTTCTTT. Translated, it gives CSARENQGGYTEAFF.

This clonotype was picked up a small number of times. The V call is TRBV20-1, the J call TRBJ2-5; no clear D. V dropped 1 base and J dropped 1 base, with 10 bases sitting between them. CDR3 length equals 14 residues. Germline V gives CDR1 DFQATT, CDR2 SNEGSKA (reference sequence). CDR3 bases: TGCAGTGCTAGAGGAGTAGGAGTCCAAGAGACCCAGTACTTC. Translation gives CSARGVGVQETQYF.

With regard to this clonotype: Since a much larger clone is just one base distant, this may be a read error. The V and J genes are TRBV29-1 and TRBJ2-3, with TRBD1 identical over 7 bases. Germline CDR1 reads SQVTM; CDR2 reads ANQGSEA. The CDR3 sequence is 14 residues long. The CDR3 region is CSVPNLGQADMQYF. The CDR3, as DNA: TGCAGCGTTCCTAACCTCGGACAGGCAGATATGCAGTATTTT.

The chain couples TRBV6-7 to TRBJ1-5, with 10 nucleotides matching TRBD1. TRBV6-7 counts as an open reading frame of uncertain function. The CDR3 is made up of 19 amino acids. Trimming cost V 0 bases and J 2 bases; bases outside gene matches: 10. DNA of the CDR3: TGTGCCAGCAGTTACTCGCCGCGACAGGGGGCGAGTGGCAATCAGCCCCAGCATTTT. This translates into CASSYSPRQGASGNQPQHF.

This chain links TRBV30 with TRBJ2-1; D gene unclear. Germline V gene lookup returns CDR1 GTSNPN and CDR2 SVGIG (reference sequence). There are 16 residues in the CDR3. V lost 3 bases and J 8 bases, leaving 23 bases between the germline ends. CDR3 DNA sequence: TGTGCCTGGAGCCCCTCCGTGTGGCTGTCCGGTGATGAGCAGTTCTTC. Amino acids: CAWSPSVWLSGDEQFF.

The genes are TRBV5-1 and TRBJ1-1, with unresolved D. V dropped 4 bases and J dropped 0 bases, with 10 bases sitting between them. Germline assignment: CDR1 SGHRS and CDR2 YFSETQ. The CDR3 has 14 amino acids. The CDR3 sequence is CASSVNSMNTEAFF. CDR3 in DNA: TGCGCCAGCAGCGTTAACAGTATGAACACTGAAGCTTTCTTT.

V and J are TRBV30 and TRBJ2-4; no clear D. The J call may be mistaken, given a closer DNA end match to TRBJ2-7. The V gene's germline CDR1 is GTSNPN and CDR2 SVGIG (reference sequence). The CDR3 has 11 amino acids. CDR3 in amino acids: CAWSQSYEQYF. The CDR3 DNA reads as TGTGCCTGGAGTCAGAGCTACGAGCAGTACTTC.

CDR3 in DNA: TGTGCCAGAGGGGGGGGTCATGAGCAGTTCTTC. It specifies CARGGGHEQFF. The V call is TRBV19, the J call TRBJ2-1, with a possible D match to TRBD2 (7 bases). This CDR3 contains 11 residues. Per the germline V gene, CDR1 is LNHDA and CDR2 is SQIVND (reference sequence). V lost 9 bases, J lost 8 bases, and 11 bases lay in between.

The rearrangement links TRBV19 to TRBJ2-5, with 10 nucleotides matching TRBD1. The DNA matches TRBJ2-7 better at its end, which makes the J call doubtful. In germline, CDR1 is LNHDA, CDR2 SQIVND (reference sequence). The CDR3 extends over 14 amino acids. CDR3 sequence reads: CASSRTGGLYEQYF. The CDR3 bases are TGTGCCAGTAGCCGGACAGGGGGACTTTACGAGCAGTACTTC.

The rearrangement links TRBV24-1 to TRBJ2-3; either TRBD1 or TRBD2 may fit D (5 bases each). The CDR3 spans 17 residues. The V gene's germline CDR1 is KGHDR and CDR2 SFDVKD. Trimming pared 0 bases from V and 2 bases from J, leaving 14 bases between. CDR3 protein: CATSDLGRGPSTDTQYF. The CDR3 coding sequence is TGTGCCACCAGTGATTTGGGCCGGGGACCGTCCACAGATACGCAGTATTTT.

The chain links TRBV7-2 to TRBJ2-1, with 7 bases fitting TRBD2. This CDR3 is built from 15 residues. Looked up from germline, CDR1 is SGHTA and CDR2 is FQGNSA. V lost 4 bases and J lost 7; bases outside the gene matches: 10. The CDR3 coding sequence is TGTGCCAGCAGCTCAAGAGCGGGAACACTTAATGAGCAGTTCTTC. Its protein is CASSSRAGTLNEQFF.

This chain connects TRBV7-9 to TRBJ1-2; D is uncertain. The V end was cut by 4 bases, the J end by 3 bases, with 18 bases between. Germline V gene sequence: CDR1 SEHNR, CDR2 FQNEAQ (reference sequence). The CDR3 totals 16 residues. CDR3 sequence: CASSSTRLPGDYGYTF. DNA of the CDR3: TGTGCCAGCAGCTCGACAAGGTTACCGGGAGACTATGGCTACACCTTC.

The V gene is TRBV19, the J gene TRBJ1-1; D gene ambiguous. Germline V gene data show CDR1 as LNHDA and CDR2 as SQIVND (reference sequence). The CDR3 extends over 11 amino acids. Trimming left V 4 bases short and J 5 bases short, with 5 bases between. The CDR3 DNA follows: TGTGCCAGTAGTACCCTTACTGAAGCTTTCTTT. This codes for CASSTLTEAFF.

V gene TRBV5-1 combines with J gene TRBJ1-4; perhaps TRBD1 as D (5 bases). Trimming shortened V by 0 bases and J by 8 bases, and 11 bases separated the two germline ends. The CDR3 totals 14 residues. The germline gives CDR1 SGHRS, CDR2 YFSETQ. The CDR3: CASSLEAGKEKLFF. CDR3 DNA: TGCGCCAGCAGCTTGGAAGCAGGGAAGGAAAAACTGTTTTTT. Drawing the rest from reference TRBV5-1 and TRBJ1-4, the complete variable domain is KAGVTQTPRYLIKTRGQQVTLSCSPISGHRSVSWYQQTPGQGLQFLFEYFSETQRNKGNFPGRFSGRQFSNSRSEMNVSTLELGDSALYLCASSLEAGKEKLFFGSGTQLSVL.

This sequence joins TRBV12-3 or TRBV12-4 and TRBJ1-5; unclear D gene. There are 16 residues in the CDR3. V was pared by 3 bases and J by 0 bases, with 12 bases between. CDR3 in DNA: TGTGCCAGCAGTTTCATGGGAGTTAATAGCAATCAGCCCCAGCATTTT. It is translated as CASSFMGVNSNQPQHF.

This clonotype has just a few counts. The rearrangement uses TRBV7-9 and TRBJ2-1; 12 nucleotides align to TRBD2. Unmatched junction bases numbered 3, after V lost 1 base and J lost 8 bases. The V gene's germline CDR1 is SEHNR and CDR2 FQNEAQ (reference sequence). The CDR3 sequence is 15 residues long. Written as DNA, the CDR3 is TGTGCCAGCAGCTTAGGACTAGCGGGAGTCTATGAGCAGTTCTTC. Translating it yields CASSLGLAGVYEQFF.

A few counts support this clonotype. This rearrangement joins TRBV12-5 to TRBJ2-3; the D is unclear. V lost 1 base to trimming and J lost 0 bases, with 11 bases between them. The CDR3 runs 16 residues. Germline CDR1 reads LGHNT; CDR2 reads FRNRAP. CDR3 sequence: CASGLGFSPSTDTQYF. CDR3 DNA: TGTGCTAGTGGTTTGGGTTTCAGTCCTAGCACAGATACGCAGTATTTT.

This clonotype was seen only a few times. CDR3 bases: TGTGCCAGCATTGGCGGGGACCAAGAGACCCAGTACTTC. It codes for CASIGGDQETQYF. The chain recombines TRBV2 with TRBJ2-5; D may be TRBD2 (6 bases). The CDR3 is 13 amino acids. The V end lost 7 bases, the J end lost 0 bases, and 9 bases lay between the germline ends. CDR1 is SNHLY, CDR2 FYNNEI, per germline.

The chain uses TRBV7-9 and TRBJ1-2; no reliable D call. Deletions cut 5 bases from V and 4 bases from J, with 20 bases between. The CDR3 covers 16 residues. CDR1 is SEHNR and CDR2 is FQNEAQ in the germline V gene (reference sequence). CDR3 DNA sequence: TGTGCCAGCAGCCCCCCGCAGATCCTCGACCCCTATGGCTACACCTTC. Amino acid sequence: CASSPPQILDPYGYTF.

Here the CDR3 reads CASSLTGTSDTQYF. The CDR3 DNA sequence: TGTGCCAGCAGCTTAACGGGGACTTCAGATACGCAGTATTTT. The chain recombines TRBV7-3 with TRBJ2-3; D might be TRBD2 (6 bases). The germline gives CDR1 SGHTA, CDR2 FQGTGA. CDR3 length: 14 residues. V dropped 0 bases and J dropped 4 bases, with 8 bases sitting between them.

J is TRBJ2-7 and V is TRBV3-1; D remains unclear. The CDR3 has 12 residues. The germline V gene encodes CDR1 LGHDT and CDR2 YNNKEL (reference sequence). V was pared by 5 bases and J by 3 bases, with 8 bases between. Here the CDR3 DNA reads TGTGCCAGCAGCATCCAGAGCTACGAGCAGTACTTC. This sequence encodes CASSIQSYEQYF.

This clonotype was observed a few times. The chain links TRBV4-2 to TRBJ1-1; D not resolved. V was shortened by 0 bases and J by 1 base, with 6 bases between the two germline ends. The germline CDR1 and CDR2 sequences are LGHNA and YNFKEQ. The CDR3 runs 14 residues. DNA for the CDR3: TGTGCCAGCAGCCAAGATCCAGGGAACACTGAAGCTTTCTTT. Translated, it gives CASSQDPGNTEAFF.